The 15 T cell receptor beta chains below all came from one sample that was sequenced in a study of cytomegalovirus exposure and HLA in healthy donors. Vbeta (60) and Jbeta (13) primers were used in the PCR. TCRdb keeps only in-frame clones here, not all; method: immunoSEQ multiplex PCR. The sample consists of about 94,000 clones, approximately 66% of them appearing once. The sequenced material came from PBMCs. These receptors were collected from a man between 25 and 39 years old in good health and CMV-seronegative.

V gene TRBV5-1 combines with J gene TRBJ2-6; possibly TRBD2 for D (6 bases). The CDR3 is 20 amino acids. The germline gives CDR1 SGHRS, CDR2 YFSETQ. V lost 0 bases and J lost 1, with 20 bases in between. The CDR3 sequence: CASSLGVFGSPISGANVLTF. Written as DNA, the CDR3 is TGCGCCAGCAGCTTGGGAGTGTTCGGGAGTCCCATTTCTGGGGCCAACGTCCTGACTTTC. Full variable domain (outside the CDR3, taken from reference TRBV5-1 and TRBJ2-6): KAGVTQTPRYLIKTRGQQVTLSCSPISGHRSVSWYQQTPGQGLQFLFEYFSETQRNKGNFPGRFSGRQFSNSRSEMNVSTLELGDSALYLCASSLGVFGSPISGANVLTFGAGSRLTVL.

The CDR3 DNA reads TGTGCCACCAGCAGTAGACAGGGGGATCAGCCCCAGCATTTT. Translation: CATSSRQGDQPQHF. The chain is built from TRBV15 and TRBJ1-5; 9 nucleotides agree with TRBD1. Germline-derived CDR1 and CDR2 are LNHNV and YYDKDF (reference sequence). CDR3 size: 14 residues. After removal of 3 bases from V and 5 bases from J, the junction contained 2 bases not matched to a gene.

The table lists this clone with a few counts. This chain connects TRBV7-8 to TRBJ1-4; TRBD1 is a possible D gene (5 bases). The CDR3 has 14 amino acids. Trimming cost V 7 bases and J 5 bases, with 14 bases left between them. Per germline, CDR1 SGHVS and CDR2 FQNEAQ. CDR3 nucleotide sequence: TGTGCCAGCAATGGGCTGGGGGGGAATGAAAAACTGTTTTTT. As protein: CASNGLGGNEKLFF.

V gene TRBV6-6 combines with J gene TRBJ1-2; D might be TRBD1 (6 bases). The CDR3 has 14 amino acids. Germline loops: CDR1 MNHNY, CDR2 SVGAGI (reference sequence). Trimming removed 8 bases from V and 2 bases from J, with 15 bases in between. The CDR3 is CASGQQGYNYGYTF. The DNA of the CDR3 is TGTGCCAGCGGACAACAGGGATACAACTATGGCTACACCTTC.

The rearrangement links TRBV19 to TRBJ2-2; TRBD2 agrees at 9 bases. The CDR3 length is 15 residues. CDR1 and CDR2 from the germline V gene are LNHDA and SQIVND (reference sequence). The V gene end was trimmed by 4 bases and the J gene end by 3 bases; junction bases not matched to a gene: 3. This CDR3 reads CASSRGLAYTGELFF. The CDR3 DNA sequence: TGTGCCAGTAGTAGGGGACTAGCTTACACCGGGGAGCTGTTTTTT.

The chain links TRBV7-3 to TRBJ2-7, with 7 bases aligning to TRBD2. From germline, CDR1 is SGHTA and CDR2 FQGTGA. J lost 4 bases, V lost 3 bases, and 9 bases had no gene match. The CDR3 is 15 amino acids. CDR3 DNA: TGTGCCAGCAGCTTGGGGGGAGGGCCCCAGTACGAGCAGTACTTC. The encoded protein is CASSLGGGPQYEQYF.

This chain links TRBV2 with TRBJ2-5, with TRBD2 identical over 13 bases. V dropped 6 bases and J dropped 5; count of bases not matched to a gene: 9. CDR3 length: 16 residues. Looked up from germline, CDR1 is SNHLY and CDR2 is FYNNEI. This CDR3 is CASSEGLAGIIETQYF. The CDR3 DNA follows: TGTGCCAGCAGCGAGGGACTAGCGGGGATTATTGAGACCCAGTACTTC.

This clone was recorded a few times. The CDR3 sequence is CASSLVNRGPNEQYF. For the CDR3, the DNA is TGCGCCAGCAGCTTGGTAAACAGGGGGCCTAACGAGCAGTACTTC. This chain joins TRBV5-1 and TRBJ2-7; 9 nucleotides align to TRBD1. The CDR3 has 15 amino acids. With V trimmed by 0 bases and J by 5 bases, 6 bases remained unmatched. The germline CDR1 and CDR2 sequences are SGHRS and YFSETQ.

The V call is TRBV7-3, the J call TRBJ1-4; tentative D call: TRBD1 (6 bases). The CDR3 has 15 amino acids. Trimming shortened V by 2 bases and J by 5 bases, and 12 bases separated the two germline ends. Germline V CDR1 and CDR2: SGHTA, FQGTGA. The CDR3 DNA follows: TGTGCCAGCAGCTTAGGAGGACAGCCGAATGAAAAACTGTTTTTT. Translation gives CASSLGGQPNEKLFF. The full variable domain, in which reference TRBV7-3 and TRBJ1-4 provide the parts outside the CDR3, is GAGVSQTPSNKVTEKGKYVELRCDPISGHTALYWYRQSLGQGPEFLIYFQGTGAADDSGLPNDRFFAVRPEGSVSTLKIQRTERGDSAVYLCASSLGGQPNEKLFFGSGTQLSVL.

V usage is TRBV15 and J usage is TRBJ1-1, with 10 positions matching TRBD1. The V gene end was trimmed by 4 bases and the J gene end by 3 bases; junction bases not matched to a gene: 17. Germline CDR1 reads LNHNV; CDR2 reads YYDKDF (reference sequence). This CDR3 region has 19 residues. The CDR3 loop reads CATSNPGQGLRLRDTEAFF. CDR3 nucleotides: TGTGCCACCAGCAACCCGGGACAGGGGTTGAGACTTCGGGACACTGAAGCTTTCTTT.

The gene calls are TRBV11-2 and TRBJ2-1; D perhaps matches TRBD2 (6 bases). Trimming pared 7 bases from V and 4 bases from J, leaving 17 bases between. The CDR3 loop spans 15 amino acids. Germline CDR1 reads SGHAT; CDR2 reads FQNNGV. CDR3 nucleotides: TGTGCCAGCACCTGGGATCTAGCGAAGTACAATGAGCAGTTCTTC. It codes for CASTWDLAKYNEQFF.

The chain employs TRBV9 and TRBJ2-5, with D unclear. CDR3 length: 14 amino acids. The germline V gene encodes CDR1 SGDLS and CDR2 YYNGEE. Between the trimmed V and J ends, which lost 0 bases and 1 base, there was a span of 7 bases. The CDR3 loop is CASSVDALQETQYF. The CDR3 nucleotides read TGTGCCAGCAGCGTAGATGCACTCCAAGAGACCCAGTACTTC.

This rearrangement joins TRBV12-5 to TRBJ1-2; 7 bases align to TRBD1. Germline V gene lookup returns CDR1 LGHNT and CDR2 FRNRAP. The V gene end was trimmed by 7 bases and the J gene end by 1 base; junction bases not matched to a gene: 9. The CDR3 extends over 15 amino acids. CDR3 coding DNA: TGTGCTAGTGCCCCCGGGACAGCCTTTAACTATGGCTACACCTTC. Translating gives CASAPGTAFNYGYTF.

V usage is TRBV19 and J usage is TRBJ2-4; 11 bases are a match to TRBD1. Germline-derived CDR1 and CDR2 are LNHDA and SQIVND (reference sequence). Germline trimming cut 7 bases from V and 6 bases from J; bases unmatched to any gene: 8. This CDR3 contains 15 residues. The CDR3: CASTMIGTGGNIQYF. The CDR3, as DNA: TGTGCCAGTACAATGATAGGGACAGGGGGAAACATTCAGTACTTC.

The chain joins TRBV5-1 to TRBJ2-4, with TRBD1 matching 8 bases. J lost 1 base, V lost 5 bases, and 5 bases had no gene match. The germline CDR1 and CDR2 sequences are SGHRS and YFSETQ. The CDR3 loop spans 15 amino acids. The CDR3, as DNA: TGCGCCAGCAGGGCAGGGGGCTCGGCCAAAAACATTCAGTACTTC. Residues: CASRAGGSAKNIQYF.